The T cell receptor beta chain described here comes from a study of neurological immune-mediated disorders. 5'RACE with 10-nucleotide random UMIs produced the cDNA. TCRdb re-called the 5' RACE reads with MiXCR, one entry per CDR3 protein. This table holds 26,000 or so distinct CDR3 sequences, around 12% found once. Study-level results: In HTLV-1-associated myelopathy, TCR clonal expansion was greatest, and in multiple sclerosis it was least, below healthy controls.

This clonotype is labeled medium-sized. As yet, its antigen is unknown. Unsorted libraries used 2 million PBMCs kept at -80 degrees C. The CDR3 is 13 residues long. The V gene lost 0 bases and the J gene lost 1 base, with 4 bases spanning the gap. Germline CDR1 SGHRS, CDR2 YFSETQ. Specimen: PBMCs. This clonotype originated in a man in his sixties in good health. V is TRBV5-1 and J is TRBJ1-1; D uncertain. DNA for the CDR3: TGCGCCAGCAGCTTGGGCCCGAACACTGAAGCTTTCTTT. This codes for CASSLGPNTEAFF.